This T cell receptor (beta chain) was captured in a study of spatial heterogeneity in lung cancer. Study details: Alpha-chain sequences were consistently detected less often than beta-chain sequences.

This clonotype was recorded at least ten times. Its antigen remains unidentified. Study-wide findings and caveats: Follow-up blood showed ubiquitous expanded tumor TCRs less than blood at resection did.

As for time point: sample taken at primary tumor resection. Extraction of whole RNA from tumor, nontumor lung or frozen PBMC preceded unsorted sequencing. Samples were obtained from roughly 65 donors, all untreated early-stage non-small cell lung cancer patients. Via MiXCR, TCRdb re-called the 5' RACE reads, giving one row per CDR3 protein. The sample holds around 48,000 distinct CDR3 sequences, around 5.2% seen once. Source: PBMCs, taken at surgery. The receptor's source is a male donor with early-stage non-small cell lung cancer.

The CDR3 DNA sequence: TGCGCCAGCAGCTTGGAGACAGGGACGTATGAGCAGTACTTC. Translation gives CASSLETGTYEQYF. The chain has TRBV5-1 and TRBJ2-7; 7 positions agree with TRBD1. Germline V gives CDR1 SGHRS, CDR2 YFSETQ. V lost 0 bases and J lost 7; bases outside the gene matches: 7. The CDR3 extends over 14 amino acids.